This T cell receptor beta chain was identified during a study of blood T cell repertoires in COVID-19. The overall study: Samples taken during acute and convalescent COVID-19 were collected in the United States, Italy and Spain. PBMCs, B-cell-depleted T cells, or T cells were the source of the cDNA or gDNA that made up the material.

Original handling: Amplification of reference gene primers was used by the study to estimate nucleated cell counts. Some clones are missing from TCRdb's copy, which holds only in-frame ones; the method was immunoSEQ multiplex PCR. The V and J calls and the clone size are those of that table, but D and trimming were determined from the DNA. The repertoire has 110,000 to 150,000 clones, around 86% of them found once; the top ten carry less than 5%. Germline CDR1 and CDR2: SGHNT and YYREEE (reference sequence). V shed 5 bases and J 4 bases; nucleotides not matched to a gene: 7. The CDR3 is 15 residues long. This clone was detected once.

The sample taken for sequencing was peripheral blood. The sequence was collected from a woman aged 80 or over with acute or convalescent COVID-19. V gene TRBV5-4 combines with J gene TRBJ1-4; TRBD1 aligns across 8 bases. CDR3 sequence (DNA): TGTGCCAGCAGTGTTGGACAGGGCGTTAATGAAAAACTGTTTTTT. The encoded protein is CASSVGQGVNEKLFF.